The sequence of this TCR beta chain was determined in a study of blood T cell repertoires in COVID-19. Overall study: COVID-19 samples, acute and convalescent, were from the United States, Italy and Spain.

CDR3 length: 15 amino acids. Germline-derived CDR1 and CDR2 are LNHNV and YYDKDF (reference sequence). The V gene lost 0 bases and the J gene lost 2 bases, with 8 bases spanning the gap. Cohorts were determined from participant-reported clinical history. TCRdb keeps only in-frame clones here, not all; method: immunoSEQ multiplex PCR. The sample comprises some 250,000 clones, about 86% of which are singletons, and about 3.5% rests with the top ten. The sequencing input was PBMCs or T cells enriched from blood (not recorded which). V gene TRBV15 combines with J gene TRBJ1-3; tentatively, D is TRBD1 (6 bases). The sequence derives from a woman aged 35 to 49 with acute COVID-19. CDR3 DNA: TGTGCCACCAGCAGAGATCCAGGGGCTGGAAACACCATATATTTT. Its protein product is CATSRDPGAGNTIYF. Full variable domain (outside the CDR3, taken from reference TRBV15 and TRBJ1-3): DAMVIQNPRYQVTQFGKPVTLSCSQTLNHNVMYWYQQKSSQAPKLLFHYYDKDFNNEADTPDNFQSRRPNTSFCFLDIRSPGLGDTAMYLCATSRDPGAGNTIYFGEGSWLTVV.